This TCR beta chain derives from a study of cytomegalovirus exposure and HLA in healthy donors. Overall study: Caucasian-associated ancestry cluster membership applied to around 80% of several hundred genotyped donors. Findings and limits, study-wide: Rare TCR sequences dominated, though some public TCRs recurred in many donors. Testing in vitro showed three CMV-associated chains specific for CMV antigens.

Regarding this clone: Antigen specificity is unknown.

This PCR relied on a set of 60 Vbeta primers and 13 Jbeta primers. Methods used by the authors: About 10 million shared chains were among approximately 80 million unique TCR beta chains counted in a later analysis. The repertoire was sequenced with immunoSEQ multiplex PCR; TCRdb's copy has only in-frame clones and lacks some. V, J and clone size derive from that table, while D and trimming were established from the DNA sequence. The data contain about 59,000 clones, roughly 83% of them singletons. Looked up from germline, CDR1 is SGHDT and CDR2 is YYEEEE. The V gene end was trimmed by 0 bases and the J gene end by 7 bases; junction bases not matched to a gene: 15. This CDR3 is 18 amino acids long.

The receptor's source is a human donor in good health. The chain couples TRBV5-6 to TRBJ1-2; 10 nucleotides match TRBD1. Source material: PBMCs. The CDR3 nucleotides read TGTGCCAGCAGCTTGGTAGGGACAGGGGCGTGGGCTATTTTTGGCTACACCTTC. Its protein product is CASSLVGTGAWAIFGYTF.